These 6 T cell receptor beta chains were sequenced from one sample in a study of spatial heterogeneity in lung cancer. Described time point: sample taken at primary tumor resection. Each CDR3 protein is one row after TCRdb ran MiXCR on the 5' RACE reads. This repertoire shows around 41,000 distinct CDR3 sequences, around 6.8% found once; its top ten account for around 43%. Sequenced material: PBMCs, taken at surgery. Receptors were obtained from a female donor with early-stage non-small cell lung cancer.

This clonotype was detected a few times. This chain connects TRBV24-1 to TRBJ2-5; possible D gene TRBD1, 5 bases. This CDR3 has 15 residues. Germline CDR1 reads KGHDR; CDR2 reads SFDVKD. V lost 6 bases to trimming and J lost 0 bases, with 13 bases between them. Written as DNA, the CDR3 is TGTGCCACCAGTCCGACAGACGGAAACCAAGAGACCCAGTACTTC. Translated: CATSPTDGNQETQYF.

This clonotype has ten or more counts. The chain uses TRBV7-9 and TRBJ1-3, with D possibly being TRBD1 (6 bases). This CDR3 has 16 residues. Trimming cost V 4 bases and J 2 bases, with 15 bases left between them. Per germline, CDR1 SEHNR and CDR2 FQNEAQ (reference sequence). The CDR3 protein is CASSSNREAPGNTIYF. Here the CDR3 DNA reads TGTGCCAGCAGCTCGAACAGGGAAGCCCCTGGAAACACCATATATTTT.

Ten or more counts support this clonotype. The CDR3 region is CASSLLAGGRGDTQYF. The CDR3 region has the DNA TGTGCCAGCAGCCTACTAGCGGGGGGGCGAGGAGATACGCAGTATTTT. J is TRBJ2-3 and V is TRBV9; the match to TRBD2 covers 13 bases. Germline V gene data show CDR1 as SGDLS and CDR2 as YYNGEE. The trim removed 4 bases at V and 5 bases at J, leaving 7 bases unmatched. The CDR3 sequence is 16 residues long.

In its sample, this clonotype was seen many times. The chain joins TRBV18 to TRBJ2-3; D uncertain. Germline assignment: CDR1 KGHSH and CDR2 LQKENI. V was clipped by 1 base and J by 4 bases, with 12 bases between them. There are 15 residues in the CDR3. CDR3 nucleotides: TGTGCCAGCTCACCACAGGTTACATCCGCAGATACGCAGTATTTT. It specifies CASSPQVTSADTQYF.

This clonotype was counted many times. The rearrangement joins TRBV19 to TRBJ1-1; D remains ambiguous. Germline CDR1 LNHDA, CDR2 SQIVND (reference sequence). The length of the CDR3 is 15 residues. V was cut by 5 bases and J by 7 bases, with 20 bases left in between. CDR3 region: CASSARRVSANEAFF. The CDR3, as DNA: TGTGCCAGTAGTGCCCGGAGGGTCTCTGCGAATGAAGCTTTCTTT. The whole variable domain, remainder taken from reference TRBV19 and TRBJ1-1, is DGGITQSPKYLFRKEGQNVTLSCEQNLNHDAMYWYRQDPGQGLRLIYYSQIVNDFQKGDIAEGYSVSREKKESFPLTVTSAQKNPTAFYLCASSARRVSANEAFFGQGTRLTVV.

The rearrangement uses TRBV9 and TRBJ1-3; D remains unclear. CDR1 and CDR2 from the germline V gene are SGDLS and YYNGEE. The CDR3 is 17 amino acids. The V end lost 0 bases, the J end lost 0 bases, and 13 bases lay between the germline ends. The CDR3 coding sequence is TGTGCCAGCAGCGTAGGCGGACGGAGAAACTCTGGAAACACCATATATTTT. It specifies CASSVGGRRNSGNTIYF.